This TCR beta chain emerged from a study of memory CD4+ T cells and cytomegalovirus serostatus. On the study more broadly: Healthy Belgian adult donors included under ten CMV-positive and 24 CMV-negative people. Study observations and caveats: About 40% of the roughly 160 known CMV-associated TCRbeta sequences appeared in CD4+ memory.

Single viable CD3+CD4+CD8-CD45RO+ cells were sorted as the memory CD4+ T cells. Donors' CMV status reflects serum IgG against pp150, pp28, p38, p52. The ends were cut back, 1 base at V and 4 bases at J, with 14 bases in the middle. CDR3 length: 16 residues. Germline V CDR1 and CDR2: SGHAT, FQNNGV. In the original analysis: Out-of-frame sequences were removed, leaving around 2.2 million distinct TCRbeta sequences. Using immunoSEQ multiplex PCR, the repertoire was profiled, and TCRdb retains in-frame clones only, with some absent. V and J calls and clone size are as listed in that table; D and trimming were resolved from the DNA. The sample records about 75,000 clones, 60% to 80% being singletons. As to this clone: Its specificity is unknown.

This receptor was obtained from an adult in good health and CMV-seropositive. The sample consisted of memory CD4+ T cells from blood. This sequence joins TRBV11-2 and TRBJ2-1; D uncertain. The CDR3 here is CASSLVSRAPYNEQFF. The CDR3 nucleotides read TGTGCCAGCAGCTTAGTCTCACGAGCGCCGTACAATGAGCAGTTCTTC.